This is a list of T cell receptor beta chains from one sample in a study of blood T cell repertoires in COVID-19. Here immunoSEQ multiplex PCR was the method, and the copy in TCRdb shows in-frame clones only, minus some. Of roughly 160,000 clones listed, roughly nine tenths were seen once; the top ten hold around 25%. Sequencing was carried out using peripheral blood. The receptors were gathered from a man aged 60 to 75 with acute or convalescent COVID-19. The CDR3 runs from the conserved cysteine through the conserved F or W. The D gene is left open where the match is weak. Some rows mark clone size as missing; the rest say once, few, many or name a class of expanded clone.

CDR3 protein	CDR3 DNA	J gene	D gene	clone size	V gene
CASSQPQGAHGYTF	TGTGCCAGCAGCCAACCTCAGGGGGCACATGGCTACACCTTC	TRBJ1-2	TRBD1	-	TRBV3-1/TRBV3-2
CASTPGRTQGNTIYF	TGTGCCAGCACCCCAGGACGGACTCAGGGAAACACCATATATTTT	TRBJ1-3	-	-	TRBV6-5
CASSPLIYEQFF	TGTGCCAGTAGCCCACTTATCTATGAGCAGTTCTTC	TRBJ2-1	-	-	TRBV19
CASSVLPGNGANVLTF	TGTGCCAGCAGCGTCCTCCCGGGAAACGGGGCCAACGTCCTGACTTTC	TRBJ2-6	-	-	TRBV9
CASSFSTVTYEQYF	TGTGCCAGCAGCTTTTCGACAGTCACCTACGAGCAGTACTTC	TRBJ2-7	-	few	TRBV7-2
CASTGQDLYSPLHF	TGTGCCAGTACGGGACAGGACCTTTATTCACCCCTCCACTTT	TRBJ1-6	TRBD1	-	TRBV19
CASSLDRGYNQPQHF	TGTGCCAGCAGTCTGGACAGGGGGTATAATCAGCCCCAGCATTTT	TRBJ1-5	TRBD1	-	TRBV6-5
CASSLSGSSNQPQHF	TGTGCCAGCAGTTTATCTGGGAGTAGCAATCAGCCCCAGCATTTT	TRBJ1-5	-	-	TRBV27
CASRKDRGAEAFF	TGCGCCAGCAGGAAAGACAGGGGGGCTGAAGCTTTCTTT	TRBJ1-1	TRBD1	-	TRBV5-1
CASSFGGQGNEQFF	TGCGCCAGCAGCTTTGGCGGGCAGGGGAATGAGCAGTTCTTC	TRBJ2-1	-	-	TRBV5-1
CASSQLSGTYNEQFF	TGCGCCAGCAGCCAATTGAGCGGGACCTACAATGAGCAGTTCTTC	TRBJ2-1	TRBD2	-	TRBV5-1
CASSQDRDLSGYTF	TGTGCCAGCTCACAAGACAGGGACCTCTCTGGCTACACCTTC	TRBJ1-2	TRBD1	-	TRBV18
CASSPHSNYGYTF	TGTGCCAGCAGTCCACACAGTAACTATGGCTACACCTTC	TRBJ1-2	-	-	TRBV12-3/TRBV12-4
CAISAGQRNEQYF	TGTGCCATCAGCGCGGGACAGAGAAACGAGCAGTACTTC	TRBJ2-7	-	-	TRBV10-3
CASSRGDTNYGYTF	TGTGCCAGCAGCCGGGGGGACACTAACTATGGCTACACCTTC	TRBJ1-2	-	-	TRBV9
CAWSPRTGGAVYEQYF	TGTGCCTGGAGTCCTCGGACAGGGGGCGCGGTTTACGAGCAGTACTTC	TRBJ2-7	TRBD1	-	TRBV30
CASSPRGQGDLNEKLFF	TGTGCCAGCAGCCCCCGAGGACAGGGGGACCTTAATGAAAAACTGTTTTTT	TRBJ1-4	TRBD1	-	TRBV3-1/TRBV3-2
CASGVGTRTDTQYF	TGTGCCAGTGGAGTCGGGACACGCACAGATACGCAGTATTTT	TRBJ2-3	-	-	TRBV19
CAISRTGGLETQYF	TGTGCCATCAGTAGGACAGGGGGCCTGGAGACCCAGTACTTC	TRBJ2-5	TRBD1	-	TRBV10-3
CASSSGTFEPGAFF	TGTGCCAGCAGCTCTGGGACATTCGAACCCGGAGCTTTCTTT	TRBJ1-1	-	-	TRBV7-2
CASSIELRDGYTF	TGTGCCAGTAGTATAGAACTCAGGGATGGCTACACCTTC	TRBJ1-2	-	-	TRBV19
CASRRLAGITDTQYF	TGTGCCAGCAGACGACTAGCGGGGATCACAGATACGCAGTATTTT	TRBJ2-3	TRBD2	-	TRBV6-4
CASSYGGALNTEAFF	TGTGCCAGCAGTTACGGAGGAGCTTTAAACACTGAAGCTTTCTTT	TRBJ1-1	-	-	TRBV6-5
CASSISPGGTDTQYF	TGTGCCAGTAGTATTAGTCCGGGAGGGACAGATACGCAGTATTTT	TRBJ2-3	TRBD2	-	TRBV19
CASRTSGATNEKLFF	TGTGCCAGCAGGACTTCAGGGGCAACTAATGAAAAACTGTTTTTT	TRBJ1-4	-	-	TRBV6-5
CASRRQNLNNSPLHF	TGTGCCAGCAGACGACAGAACTTGAATAATTCACCCCTCCACTTT	TRBJ1-6	-	once	TRBV2
CASSASGTSGGLPHEQFF	TGTGCCAGCAGCGCTTCCGGGACTAGCGGGGGCCTCCCCCATGAGCAGTTCTTC	TRBJ2-1	TRBD2	-	TRBV9
CASSPRTGASLYEQYF	TGTGCCAGCTCACCACGGACAGGGGCCTCACTCTACGAGCAGTACTTC	TRBJ2-7	TRBD1	-	TRBV18
CASSLEQLYGYTF	TGCGCCAGCAGCTTGGAACAGCTTTATGGCTACACCTTC	TRBJ1-2	-	-	TRBV5-1
CASSVEGSGSSEQFF	TGTGCCAGCAGCGTAGAGGGTAGCGGGAGCAGCGAGCAGTTCTTC	TRBJ2-1	TRBD2	-	TRBV9
CAWSVFLAGVSYNEQFF	TGTGCCTGGAGTGTATTCCTAGCGGGAGTTTCCTACAATGAGCAGTTCTTC	TRBJ2-1	TRBD2	-	TRBV30
CASQTSGGSNQPQHF	TGTGCCAGCCAAACCTCGGGAGGAAGCAATCAGCCCCAGCATTTT	TRBJ1-5	-	-	TRBV19
CAWSLAGALTQETQYF	TGTGCCTGGAGTCTAGCGGGGGCCCTGACCCAAGAGACCCAGTACTTC	TRBJ2-5	TRBD2	-	TRBV30
CASSPRAATNEKLFF	TGTGCCAGCTCACCACGCGCGGCAACTAATGAAAAACTGTTTTTT	TRBJ1-4	-	-	TRBV18
CSIRDSTNTEAFF	TGCAGCATCCGGGACAGTACGAACACTGAAGCTTTCTTT	TRBJ1-1	TRBD1	-	TRBV29-1
CASSVAGQGGYRTEAFF	TGTGCCAGCAGCGTAGCTGGACAGGGAGGGTATCGGACTGAAGCTTTCTTT	TRBJ1-1	TRBD1	-	TRBV9
CASSSEAGGPDNEQFF	TGTGCCAGCAGCTCCGAAGCGGGAGGGCCGGACAATGAGCAGTTCTTC	TRBJ2-1	-	-	TRBV12-1
CASSFNRGQNQPQHF	TGTGCCAGCAGTTTTAACAGGGGGCAAAATCAGCCCCAGCATTTT	TRBJ1-5	TRBD1	-	TRBV6-5
CASRAGGSSYNEQFF	TGTGCCAGCAGGGCAGGAGGGTCCTCCTACAATGAGCAGTTCTTC	TRBJ2-1	-	few	TRBV6-6
CASSLTGRLPEAFF	TGTGCCAGCAGTCTGACAGGGAGGTTACCTGAAGCTTTCTTT	TRBJ1-1	TRBD1	-	TRBV25-1